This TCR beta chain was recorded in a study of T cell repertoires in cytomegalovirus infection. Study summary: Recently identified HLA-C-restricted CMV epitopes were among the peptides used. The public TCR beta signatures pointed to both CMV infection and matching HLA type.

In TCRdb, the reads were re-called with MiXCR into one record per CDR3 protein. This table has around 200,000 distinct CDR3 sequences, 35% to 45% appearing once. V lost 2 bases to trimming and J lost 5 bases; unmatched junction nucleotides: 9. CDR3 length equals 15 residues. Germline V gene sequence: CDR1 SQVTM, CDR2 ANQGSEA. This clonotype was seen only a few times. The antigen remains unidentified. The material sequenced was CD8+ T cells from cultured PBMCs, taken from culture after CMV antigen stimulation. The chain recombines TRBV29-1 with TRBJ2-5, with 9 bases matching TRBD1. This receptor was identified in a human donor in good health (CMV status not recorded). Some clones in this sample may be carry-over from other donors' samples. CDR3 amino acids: CSVERRTGVGETQYF. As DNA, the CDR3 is TGCAGCGTTGAACGGCGGACAGGGGTCGGTGAGACCCAGTACTTC.